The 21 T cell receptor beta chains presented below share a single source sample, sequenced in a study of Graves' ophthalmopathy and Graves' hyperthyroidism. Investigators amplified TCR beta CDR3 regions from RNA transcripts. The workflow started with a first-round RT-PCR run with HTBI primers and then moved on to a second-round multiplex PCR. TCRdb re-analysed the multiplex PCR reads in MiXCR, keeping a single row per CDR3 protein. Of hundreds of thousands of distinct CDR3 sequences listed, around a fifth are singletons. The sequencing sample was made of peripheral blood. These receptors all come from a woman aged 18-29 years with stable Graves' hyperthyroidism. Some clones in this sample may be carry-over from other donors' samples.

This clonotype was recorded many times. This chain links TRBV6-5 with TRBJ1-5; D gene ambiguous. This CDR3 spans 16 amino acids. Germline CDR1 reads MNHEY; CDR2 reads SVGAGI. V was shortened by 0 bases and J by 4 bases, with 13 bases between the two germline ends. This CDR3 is CASSYSKPGTNQPQHF. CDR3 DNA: TGTGCCAGCAGTTACTCGAAGCCAGGCACTAATCAGCCCCAGCATTTT.

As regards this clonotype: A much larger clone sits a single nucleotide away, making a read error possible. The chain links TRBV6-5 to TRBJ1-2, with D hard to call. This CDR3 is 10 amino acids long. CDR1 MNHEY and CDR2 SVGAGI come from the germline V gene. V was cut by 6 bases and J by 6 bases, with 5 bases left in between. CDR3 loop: CASRGHGYTF. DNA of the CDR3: TGTGCCAGCAGGGGCCATGGCTACACCTTC.

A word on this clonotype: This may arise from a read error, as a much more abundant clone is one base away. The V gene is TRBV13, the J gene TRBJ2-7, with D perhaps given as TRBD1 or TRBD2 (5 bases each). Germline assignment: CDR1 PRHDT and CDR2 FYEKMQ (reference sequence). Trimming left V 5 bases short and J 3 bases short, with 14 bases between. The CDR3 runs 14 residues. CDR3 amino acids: CASSKLWGIYEQYF. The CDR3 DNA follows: TGTGCCAGCAGCAAGCTGTGGGGGATCTACGAGCAGTACTTC.

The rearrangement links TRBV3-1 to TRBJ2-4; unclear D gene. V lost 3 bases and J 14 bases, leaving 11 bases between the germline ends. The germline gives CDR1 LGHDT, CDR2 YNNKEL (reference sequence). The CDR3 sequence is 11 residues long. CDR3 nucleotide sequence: TGTGCCAGCAGCCATTTGTCCGTTAAGTACTTC. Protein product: CASSHLSVKYF.

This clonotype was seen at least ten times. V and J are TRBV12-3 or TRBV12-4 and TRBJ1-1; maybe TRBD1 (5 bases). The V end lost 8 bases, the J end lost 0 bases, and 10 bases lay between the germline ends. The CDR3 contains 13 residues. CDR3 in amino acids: CASAAGLNTEAFF. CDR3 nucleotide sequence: TGTGCCAGCGCCGCAGGGCTGAACACTGAAGCTTTCTTT.

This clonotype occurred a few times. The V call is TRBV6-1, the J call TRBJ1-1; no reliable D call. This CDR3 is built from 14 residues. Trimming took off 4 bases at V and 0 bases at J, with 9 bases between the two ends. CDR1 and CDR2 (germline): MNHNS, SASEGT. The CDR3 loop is CASSVAAMNTEAFF. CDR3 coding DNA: TGTGCCAGCAGTGTCGCGGCAATGAACACTGAAGCTTTCTTT.

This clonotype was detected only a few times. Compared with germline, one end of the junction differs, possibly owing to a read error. The CDR3 nucleotides are TGTGCCAGCTCACCAGAGGAATATCGGGAGACCCGGTACTTC. This sequence encodes CASSPEEYRETRYF. The chain uses TRBV18 and TRBJ2-5; D may be TRBD2 (6 bases). Per the germline V gene, CDR1 is KGHSH and CDR2 is LQKENI. The CDR3 extends over 14 amino acids.

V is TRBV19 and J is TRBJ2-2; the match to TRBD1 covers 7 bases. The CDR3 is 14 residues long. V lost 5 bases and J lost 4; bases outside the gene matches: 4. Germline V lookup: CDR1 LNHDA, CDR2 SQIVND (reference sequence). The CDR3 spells CASSPRGFTGELFF. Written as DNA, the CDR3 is TGTGCCAGTAGTCCCAGGGGGTTCACCGGGGAGCTGTTTTTT.

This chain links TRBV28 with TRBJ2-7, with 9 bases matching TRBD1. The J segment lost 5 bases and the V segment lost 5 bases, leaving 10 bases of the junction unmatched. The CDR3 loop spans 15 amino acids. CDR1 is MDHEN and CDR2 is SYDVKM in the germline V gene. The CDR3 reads CASSTTRQGGNEQYF. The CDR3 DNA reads TGTGCCAGCAGTACTACGAGACAGGGGGGGAACGAGCAGTACTTC.

The CDR3 region is CASSLQGSQYF. The CDR3 nucleotides read TGTGCCAGCAGCTTACAGGGGTCCCAGTACTTC. The chain has TRBV11-2 and TRBJ2-5; weak D call: TRBD1 (6 bases). The germline gives CDR1 SGHAT, CDR2 FQNNGV. Trimming took 2 bases from V and 9 from J, leaving 7 bases between them. This CDR3 has 11 residues.

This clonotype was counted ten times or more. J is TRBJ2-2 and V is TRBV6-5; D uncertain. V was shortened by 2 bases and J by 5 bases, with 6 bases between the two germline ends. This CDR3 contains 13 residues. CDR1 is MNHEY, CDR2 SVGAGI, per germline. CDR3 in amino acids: CASSYVGTGELFF. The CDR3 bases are TGTGCCAGCAGTTACGTGGGGACCGGGGAGCTGTTTTTT.

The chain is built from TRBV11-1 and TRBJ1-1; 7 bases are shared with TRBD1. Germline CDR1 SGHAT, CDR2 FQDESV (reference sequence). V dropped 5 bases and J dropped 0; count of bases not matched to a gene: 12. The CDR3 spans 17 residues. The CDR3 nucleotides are TGTGCCAGCAGCCCAAGGGGGCAAGTCCTCATGAACACTGAAGCTTTCTTT. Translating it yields CASSPRGQVLMNTEAFF.

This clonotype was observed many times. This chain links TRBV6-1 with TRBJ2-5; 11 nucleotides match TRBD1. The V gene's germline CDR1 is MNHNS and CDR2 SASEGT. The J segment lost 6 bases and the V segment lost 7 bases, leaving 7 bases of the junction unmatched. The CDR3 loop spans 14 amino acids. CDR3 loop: CASTQDRGQKTQYF. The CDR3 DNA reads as TGTGCCAGCACCCAGGACAGGGGGCAAAAGACCCAGTACTTC.

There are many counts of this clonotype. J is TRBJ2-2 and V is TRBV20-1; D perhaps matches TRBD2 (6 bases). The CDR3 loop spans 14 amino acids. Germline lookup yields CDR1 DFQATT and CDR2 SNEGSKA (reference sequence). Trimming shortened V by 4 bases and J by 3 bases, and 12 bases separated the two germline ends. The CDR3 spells CSAKRTGDTGELFF. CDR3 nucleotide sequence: TGCAGTGCTAAAAGGACGGGAGACACCGGGGAGCTGTTTTTT.

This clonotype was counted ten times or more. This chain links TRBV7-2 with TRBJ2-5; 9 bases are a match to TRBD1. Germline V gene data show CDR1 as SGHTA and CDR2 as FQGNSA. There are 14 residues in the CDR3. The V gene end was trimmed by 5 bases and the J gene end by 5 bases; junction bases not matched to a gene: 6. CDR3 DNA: TGTGCCAGCAGCAACAGGGGGCGCGGGGAGACCCAGTACTTC. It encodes CASSNRGRGETQYF.

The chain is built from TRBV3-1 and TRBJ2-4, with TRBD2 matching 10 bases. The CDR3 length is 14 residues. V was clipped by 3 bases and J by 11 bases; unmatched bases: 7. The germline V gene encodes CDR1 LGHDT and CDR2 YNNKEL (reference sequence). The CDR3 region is CASSHSGGAELQYF. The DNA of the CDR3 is TGTGCCAGCAGCCACAGCGGGGGGGCCGAGCTTCAGTACTTC.

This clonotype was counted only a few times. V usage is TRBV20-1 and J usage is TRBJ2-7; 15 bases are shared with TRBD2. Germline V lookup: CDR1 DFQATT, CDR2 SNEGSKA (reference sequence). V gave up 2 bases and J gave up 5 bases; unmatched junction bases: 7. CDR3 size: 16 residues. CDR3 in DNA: TGCAGTGCTAGAAGGGGACTAGCGGGAGGTATCCACGAGCAGTACTTC. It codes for CSARRGLAGGIHEQYF.

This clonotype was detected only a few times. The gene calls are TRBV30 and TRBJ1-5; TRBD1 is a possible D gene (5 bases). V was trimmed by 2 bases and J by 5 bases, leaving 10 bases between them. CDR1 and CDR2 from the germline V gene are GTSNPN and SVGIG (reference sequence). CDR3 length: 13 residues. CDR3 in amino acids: CAWSMGRDQPQHF. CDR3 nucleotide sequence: TGTGCCTGGAGTATGGGCAGGGATCAGCCCCAGCATTTT.

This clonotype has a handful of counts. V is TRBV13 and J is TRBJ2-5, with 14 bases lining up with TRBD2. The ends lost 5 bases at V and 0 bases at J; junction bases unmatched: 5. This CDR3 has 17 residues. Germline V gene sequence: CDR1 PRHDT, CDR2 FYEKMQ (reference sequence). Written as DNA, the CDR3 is TGTGCCAGCAGCCAGGGACTAGCGGGGGAATACCAAGAGACCCAGTACTTC. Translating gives CASSQGLAGEYQETQYF. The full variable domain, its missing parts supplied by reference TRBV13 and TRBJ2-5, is AAGVIQSPRHLIKEKRETATLKCYPIPRHDTVYWYQQGPGQDPQFLISFYEKMQSDKGSIPDRFSAQQFSDYHSELNMSSLELGDSALYFCASSQGLAGEYQETQYFGPGTRLLVL.

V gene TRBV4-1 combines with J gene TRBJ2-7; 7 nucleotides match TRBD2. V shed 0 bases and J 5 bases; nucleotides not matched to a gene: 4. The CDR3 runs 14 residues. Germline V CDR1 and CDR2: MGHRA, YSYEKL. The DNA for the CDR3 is TGCGCCAGCAGCCAAGACCCCAGCGGGGACGAGCAGTACTTC. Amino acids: CASSQDPSGDEQYF.

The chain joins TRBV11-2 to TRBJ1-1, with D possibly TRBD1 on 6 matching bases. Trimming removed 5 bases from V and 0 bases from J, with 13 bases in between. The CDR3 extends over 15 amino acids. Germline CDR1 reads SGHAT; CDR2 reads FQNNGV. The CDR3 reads CASSPQTGLNTEAFF. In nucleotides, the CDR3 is TGTGCCAGCAGCCCGCAGACAGGTTTGAACACTGAAGCTTTCTTT.